The clone carrying this TCR beta chain appeared a single time. Antigen unknown. The CDR3 is 14 amino acids. V gave up 2 bases and J gave up 7 bases, with 14 bases separating them. Germline V gene sequence: CDR1 MNHEY, CDR2 SVGAGI. This entry belongs to a study of cytomegalovirus exposure and HLA in healthy donors. Study overall: Inside one of the first data releases sat 75 million to 100 million unique TCRs taken from HLA-typed donors. The Caucasian-associated ancestry cluster contained roughly four fifths of the approximately 390 genotyped donors. Study outcomes and limitations: There were about 160 TCR beta chains listed as cytomegalovirus-associated. A later analysis linked a missense DCLRE1C variant to TCR beta V- and J-gene trimming.

Primers for the PCR totalled 60 Vbeta and 13 Jbeta. TCRdb keeps only in-frame clones here, not all; method: immunoSEQ multiplex PCR. The profile shows about 160,000 clones, 81% of them singletons. The sequenced sample was PBMCs. V usage is TRBV6-5 and J usage is TRBJ1-1; perhaps TRBD1 as D (5 bases). The sequence derives from a man between 45 and 60 years old in good health and CMV-seropositive. In DNA form, the CDR3 reads TGTGCCAGCAGTTACGGCGGCTCGGACAATGAAGCTTTCTTT. Its translation is CASSYGGSDNEAFF.